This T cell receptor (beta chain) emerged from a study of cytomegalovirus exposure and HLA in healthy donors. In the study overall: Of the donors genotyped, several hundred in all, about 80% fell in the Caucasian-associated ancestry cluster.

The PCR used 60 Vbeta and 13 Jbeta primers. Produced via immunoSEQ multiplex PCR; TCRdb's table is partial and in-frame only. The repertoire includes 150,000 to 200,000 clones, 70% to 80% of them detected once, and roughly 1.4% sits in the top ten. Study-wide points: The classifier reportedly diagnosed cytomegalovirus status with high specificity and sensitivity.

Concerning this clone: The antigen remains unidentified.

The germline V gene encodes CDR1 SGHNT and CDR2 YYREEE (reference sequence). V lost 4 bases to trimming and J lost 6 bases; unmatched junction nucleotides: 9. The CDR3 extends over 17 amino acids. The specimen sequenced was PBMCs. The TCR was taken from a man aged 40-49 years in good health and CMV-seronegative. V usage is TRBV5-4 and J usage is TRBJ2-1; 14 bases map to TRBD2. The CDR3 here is CASSAGTSGRRSNEQFF. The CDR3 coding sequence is TGTGCCAGCAGCGCCGGGACTAGCGGGAGAAGGTCCAATGAGCAGTTCTTC. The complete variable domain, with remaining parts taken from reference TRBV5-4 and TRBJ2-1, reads ETGVTQSPTHLIKTRGQQVTLRCSSQSGHNTVSWYQQALGQGPQFIFQYYREEENGRGNFPPRFSGLQFPNYSSELNVNALELDDSALYLCASSAGTSGRRSNEQFFGPGTRLTVL.